This TCR beta chain is from a study of T cell responses to AZD1222 COVID-19 vaccine. The study's findings and limits: Unmutated regions of variants are reportedly targeted by nearly half of spike-specific TCRs. Spike-wide coverage was observed for vaccine-associated CD4 TCRs, with dominant responses at 160-218 and 743-854.

As to this clone: Its antigen remains unidentified.

Generated by immunoSEQ multiplex PCR, the TCRdb table keeps only in-frame clones and is missing some. This table has under 95,000 clones, roughly 90% appearing once. The study pooled second doses at about 4 or about 12 weeks. The clonotype was recovered from an adult who received the AZD1222 COVID-19 vaccine. The sample here was peripheral blood, taken 28 days after the second AZD1222 dose.

The CDR3 DNA follows: TGCGCCAGCAGCCCACCGACAGGGGGCTTCTATGGCTACACCTTC. The encoded protein is CASSPPTGGFYGYTF. The chain combines TRBV5-1 with TRBJ1-2, with TRBD1 matching over 10 bases. There are 15 residues in the CDR3. Germline trimming cut 4 bases from V and 4 bases from J; bases unmatched to any gene: 7. Germline V gene data show CDR1 as SGHRS and CDR2 as YFSETQ.